The source of this T cell receptor beta chain is a study of response to subunit inactivated influenza vaccine. Study-wide findings and caveats: A suggestion made by the authors is that each seasonal influenza vaccination recruits few new T cells.

TCRdb recomputed calls from the RT-PCR reads with MiXCR, one row per CDR3 protein. Counted here are 450,000 to 700,000 distinct CDR3 sequences, 14% occurring once; the ten biggest clones make up over 8.5%. This clonotype was observed a handful of times. Antigen: not known. V was clipped by 1 base and J by 2 bases; unmatched bases: 1. Germline-derived CDR1 and CDR2 are SQVTM and ANQGSEA. The CDR3 is made up of 15 amino acids. The sample was PBMCs from blood, taken 11 to 12 days after vaccination. The origin of this receptor is a man aged 45-65 years who received an inactivated influenza vaccine. The chain has TRBV29-1 and TRBJ2-1, with TRBD1 matching 11 bases. CDR3 loop: CSVEGGQGAYNEQFF. As DNA, the CDR3 is TGCAGCGTTGAAGGGGGACAGGGGGCCTACAATGAGCAGTTCTTC.